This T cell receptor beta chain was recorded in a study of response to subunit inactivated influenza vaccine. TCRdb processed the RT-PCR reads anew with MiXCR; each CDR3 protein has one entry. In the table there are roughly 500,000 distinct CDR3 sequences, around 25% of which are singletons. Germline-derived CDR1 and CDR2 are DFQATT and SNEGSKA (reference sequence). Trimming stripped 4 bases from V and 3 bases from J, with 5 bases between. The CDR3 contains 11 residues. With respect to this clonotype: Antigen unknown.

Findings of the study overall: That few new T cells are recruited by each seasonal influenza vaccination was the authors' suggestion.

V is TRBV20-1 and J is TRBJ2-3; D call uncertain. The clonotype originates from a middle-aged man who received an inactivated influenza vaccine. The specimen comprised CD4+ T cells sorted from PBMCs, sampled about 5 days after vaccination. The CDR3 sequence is CSAKRTDTQYF. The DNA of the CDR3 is TGCAGTGCTAAGAGAACAGATACGCAGTATTTT.